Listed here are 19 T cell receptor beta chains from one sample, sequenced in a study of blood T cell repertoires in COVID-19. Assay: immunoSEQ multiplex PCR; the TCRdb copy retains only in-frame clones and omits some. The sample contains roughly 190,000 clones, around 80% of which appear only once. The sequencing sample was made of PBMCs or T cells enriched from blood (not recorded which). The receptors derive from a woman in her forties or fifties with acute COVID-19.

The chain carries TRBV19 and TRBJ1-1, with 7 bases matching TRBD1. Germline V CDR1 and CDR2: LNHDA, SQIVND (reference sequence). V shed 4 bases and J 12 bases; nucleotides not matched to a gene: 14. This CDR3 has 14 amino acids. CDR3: CASSTRQGTGLTFF. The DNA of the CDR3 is TGTGCCAGTAGTACCCGACAGGGAACGGGGTTAACTTTCTTT. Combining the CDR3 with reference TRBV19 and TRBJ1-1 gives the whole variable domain DGGITQSPKYLFRKEGQNVTLSCEQNLNHDAMYWYRQDPGQGLRLIYYSQIVNDFQKGDIAEGYSVSREKKESFPLTVTSAQKNPTAFYLCASSTRQGTGLTFFGQGTRLTVV.

The DNA of the CDR3 is TGTGCCAGCAGCTTGTTGGCAGACTATGGCTACACCTTC. It is translated as CASSLLADYGYTF. The V call is TRBV5-4, the J call TRBJ1-2; D is undetermined. The CDR3 is 13 amino acids. V shed 1 base and J shed 3 bases, with 7 bases lying between them. Germline CDR1 SGHNT, CDR2 YYREEE (reference sequence).

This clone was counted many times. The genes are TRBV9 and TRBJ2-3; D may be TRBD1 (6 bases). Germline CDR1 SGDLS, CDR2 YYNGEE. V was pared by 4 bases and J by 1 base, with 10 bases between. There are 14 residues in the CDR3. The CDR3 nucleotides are TGTGCCAGCAGCCCCCGGACAGGCACAGATACGCAGTATTTT. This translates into CASSPRTGTDTQYF.

CDR3 in amino acids: CASSSYTDLANYGYTF. The CDR3 DNA is TGTGCCAGCAGTTCCTACACGGACTTGGCTAACTATGGCTACACCTTC. The rearrangement links TRBV6-5 to TRBJ1-2, with D unresolved. V shed 4 bases and J shed 0 bases, with 15 bases lying between them. This CDR3 comprises 16 residues. Germline values: CDR1 MNHEY, CDR2 SVGAGI.

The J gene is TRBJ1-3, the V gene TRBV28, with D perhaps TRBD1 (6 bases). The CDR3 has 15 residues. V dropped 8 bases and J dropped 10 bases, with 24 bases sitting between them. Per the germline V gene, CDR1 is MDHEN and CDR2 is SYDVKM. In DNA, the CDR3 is TGTGCCAGCGGACCCCAGGGGAGTAGGTATCAGACCATATATTTT. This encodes CASGPQGSRYQTIYF.

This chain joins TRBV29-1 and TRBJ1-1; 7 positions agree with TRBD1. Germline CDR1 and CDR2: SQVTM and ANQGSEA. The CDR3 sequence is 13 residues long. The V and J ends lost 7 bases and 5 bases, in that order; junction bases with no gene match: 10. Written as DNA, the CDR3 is TGCAGCGCCCATCGACAGGGAAGGACTGAAGCTTTCTTT. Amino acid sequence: CSAHRQGRTEAFF.

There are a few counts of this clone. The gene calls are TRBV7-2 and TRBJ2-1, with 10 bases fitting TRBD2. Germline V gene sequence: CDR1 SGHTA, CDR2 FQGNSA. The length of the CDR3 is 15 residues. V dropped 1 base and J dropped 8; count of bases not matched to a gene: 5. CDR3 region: CASSLVRSGGDEQFF. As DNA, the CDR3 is TGTGCCAGCAGCTTAGTTCGGAGCGGGGGGGATGAGCAGTTCTTC.

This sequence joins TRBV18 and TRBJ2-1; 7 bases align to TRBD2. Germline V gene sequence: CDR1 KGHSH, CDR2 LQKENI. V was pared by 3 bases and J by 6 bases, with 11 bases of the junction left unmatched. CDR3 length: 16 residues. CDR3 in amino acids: CASSPSQTSSGNEQFF. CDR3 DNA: TGTGCCAGCTCACCTTCCCAGACTAGCTCAGGCAATGAGCAGTTCTTC.

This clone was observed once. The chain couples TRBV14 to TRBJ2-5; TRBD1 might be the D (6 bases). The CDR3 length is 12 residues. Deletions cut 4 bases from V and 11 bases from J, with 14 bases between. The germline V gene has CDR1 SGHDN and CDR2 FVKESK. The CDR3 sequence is CASSPSRQVQYF. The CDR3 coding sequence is TGTGCCAGCAGCCCCTCCAGACAGGTTCAGTACTTC.

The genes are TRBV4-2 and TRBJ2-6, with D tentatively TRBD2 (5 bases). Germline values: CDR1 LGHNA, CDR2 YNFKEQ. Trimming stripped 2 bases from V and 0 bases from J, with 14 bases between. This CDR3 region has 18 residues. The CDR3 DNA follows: TGTGCCAGCAGCCAATCCAGACTACCGATCTCTGGGGCCAACGTCCTGACTTTC. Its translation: CASSQSRLPISGANVLTF.

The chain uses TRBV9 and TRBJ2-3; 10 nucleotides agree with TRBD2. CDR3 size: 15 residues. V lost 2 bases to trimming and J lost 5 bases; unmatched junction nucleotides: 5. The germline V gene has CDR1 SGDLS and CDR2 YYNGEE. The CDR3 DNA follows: TGTGCCAGCAGCGTCCAGCGGGGGGGCATAGATACGCAGTATTTT. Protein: CASSVQRGGIDTQYF. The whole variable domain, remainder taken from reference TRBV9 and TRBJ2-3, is DSGVTQTPKHLITATGQRVTLRCSPRSGDLSVYWYQQSLDQGLQFLIQYYNGEERAKGNILERFSAQQFPDLHSELNLSSLELGDSALYFCASSVQRGGIDTQYFGPGTRLTVL.

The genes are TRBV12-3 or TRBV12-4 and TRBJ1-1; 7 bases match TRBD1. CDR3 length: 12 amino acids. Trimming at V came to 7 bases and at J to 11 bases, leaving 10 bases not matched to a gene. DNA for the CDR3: TGTGCCAGCACCCCGGGGATACAGGGGGCTTTCTTT. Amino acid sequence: CASTPGIQGAFF.

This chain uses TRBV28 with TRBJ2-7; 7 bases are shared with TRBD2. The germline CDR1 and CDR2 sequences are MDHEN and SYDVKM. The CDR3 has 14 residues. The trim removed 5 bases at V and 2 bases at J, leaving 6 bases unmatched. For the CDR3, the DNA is TGTGCCAGCAGTCCCTCTAGCGGCACCTACGAGCAGTACGTC. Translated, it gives CASSPSSGTYEQYV.

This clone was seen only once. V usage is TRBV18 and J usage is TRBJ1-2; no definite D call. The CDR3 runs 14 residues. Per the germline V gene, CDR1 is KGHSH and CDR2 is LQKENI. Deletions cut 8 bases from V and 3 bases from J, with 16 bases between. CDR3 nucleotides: TGTGCCAGCGCCTCAGATTTGGTCGACTATGGCTACACCTTC. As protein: CASASDLVDYGYTF.

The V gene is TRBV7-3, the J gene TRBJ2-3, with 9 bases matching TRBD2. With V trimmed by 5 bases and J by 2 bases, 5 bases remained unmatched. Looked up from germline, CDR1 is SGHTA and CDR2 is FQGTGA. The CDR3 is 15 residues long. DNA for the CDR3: TGTGCCAGCAGCCAAGCGGGGGGCCTCACAGATACGCAGTATTTT. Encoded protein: CASSQAGGLTDTQYF.

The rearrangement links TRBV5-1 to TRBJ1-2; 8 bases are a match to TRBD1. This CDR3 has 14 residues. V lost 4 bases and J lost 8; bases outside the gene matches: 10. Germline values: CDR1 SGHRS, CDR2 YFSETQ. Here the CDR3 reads CASSILGQGEGYTF. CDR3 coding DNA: TGCGCCAGCAGCATACTAGGACAGGGCGAGGGCTACACCTTC. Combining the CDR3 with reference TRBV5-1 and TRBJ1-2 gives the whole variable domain KAGVTQTPRYLIKTRGQQVTLSCSPISGHRSVSWYQQTPGQGLQFLFEYFSETQRNKGNFPGRFSGRQFSNSRSEMNVSTLELGDSALYLCASSILGQGEGYTFGSGTRLTVV.

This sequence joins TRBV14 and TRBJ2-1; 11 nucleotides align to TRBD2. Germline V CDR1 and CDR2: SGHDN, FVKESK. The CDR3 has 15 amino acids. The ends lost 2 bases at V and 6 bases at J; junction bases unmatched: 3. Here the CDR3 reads CASSQRTSGRNEQFF. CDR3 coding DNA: TGTGCCAGCAGCCAACGGACTAGCGGGCGCAATGAGCAGTTCTTC.

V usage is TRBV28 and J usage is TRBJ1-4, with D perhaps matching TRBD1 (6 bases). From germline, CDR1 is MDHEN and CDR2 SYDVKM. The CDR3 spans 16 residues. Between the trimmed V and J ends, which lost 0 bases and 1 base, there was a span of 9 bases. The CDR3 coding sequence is TGTGCCAGCAGTTTATGGGACAGCCGAACTAATGAAAAACTGTTTTTT. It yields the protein CASSLWDSRTNEKLFF. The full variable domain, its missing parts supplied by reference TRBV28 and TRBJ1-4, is DVKVTQSSRYLVKRTGEKVFLECVQDMDHENMFWYRQDPGLGLRLIYFSYDVKMKEKGDIPEGYSVSREKKERFSLILESASTNQTSMYLCASSLWDSRTNEKLFFGSGTQLSVL.

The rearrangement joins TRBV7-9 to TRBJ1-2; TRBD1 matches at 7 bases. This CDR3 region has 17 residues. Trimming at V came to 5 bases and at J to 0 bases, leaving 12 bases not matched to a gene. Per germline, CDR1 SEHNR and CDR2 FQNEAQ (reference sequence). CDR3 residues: CASSPGQLSPSNYGYTF. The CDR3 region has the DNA TGTGCCAGCAGCCCGGGACAGCTCTCTCCTTCTAACTATGGCTACACCTTC.